Below, 4 T cell receptor beta chains from the same sample are listed, as sequenced in a study of T cell repertoires in cytomegalovirus infection. TCRdb used MiXCR to reprocess the reads, holding one entry per CDR3 protein. Found here are fewer than 400,000 distinct CDR3 sequences, less than 20% of them singletons; the top ten hold less than 9.5%. Sequencing input: PBMCs. The receptors stem from a human donor in good health (CMV status not recorded). Some clones in this sample may be carry-over from other donors' samples.

This clonotype was seen only a few times. V usage is TRBV6-1 and J usage is TRBJ1-5, with D perhaps TRBD1 (5 bases). The germline gives CDR1 MNHNS, CDR2 SASEGT. Trimming stripped 8 bases from V and 6 bases from J, with 11 bases between. This CDR3 is 12 amino acids long. The CDR3, as DNA: TGTGCCAGCTTGGGGGTGGCTCAGCCCCAGCATTTT. Translated: CASLGVAQPQHF.

The J gene is TRBJ1-3, the V gene TRBV5-6; possible D gene TRBD1, 5 bases. Germline CDR1 SGHDT, CDR2 YYEEEE. The CDR3 sequence is 15 residues long. V gave up 5 bases and J gave up 0 bases, with 12 bases separating them. CDR3 nucleotide sequence: TGTGCCAGCAGTTGGGGGACGGGCTCTGGAAACACCATATATTTT. This codes for CASSWGTGSGNTIYF.

The table lists this clonotype with a few counts. The J gene is TRBJ2-3, the V gene TRBV5-8, with unresolved D. The CDR3 covers 15 residues. The V gene lost 7 bases and the J gene lost 5 bases, with 20 bases spanning the gap. Looked up from germline, CDR1 is SGHTS and CDR2 is YDEGEE. The DNA of the CDR3 is TGTGCCAGCGGGATGGGCGGCCGATTAAAAGATACGCAGTATTTT. It specifies CASGMGGRLKDTQYF.

This clonotype appeared a few times. The chain carries TRBV12-3 or TRBV12-4 and TRBJ1-5; D ambiguous. The CDR3 totals 16 residues. V lost 2 bases to trimming and J lost 2 bases, with 13 bases between them. CDR3 coding DNA: TGTGCCAGCAGTTTACGGGTAGGGATAGGCAATCAGCCCCAGCATTTT. This translates into CASSLRVGIGNQPQHF.